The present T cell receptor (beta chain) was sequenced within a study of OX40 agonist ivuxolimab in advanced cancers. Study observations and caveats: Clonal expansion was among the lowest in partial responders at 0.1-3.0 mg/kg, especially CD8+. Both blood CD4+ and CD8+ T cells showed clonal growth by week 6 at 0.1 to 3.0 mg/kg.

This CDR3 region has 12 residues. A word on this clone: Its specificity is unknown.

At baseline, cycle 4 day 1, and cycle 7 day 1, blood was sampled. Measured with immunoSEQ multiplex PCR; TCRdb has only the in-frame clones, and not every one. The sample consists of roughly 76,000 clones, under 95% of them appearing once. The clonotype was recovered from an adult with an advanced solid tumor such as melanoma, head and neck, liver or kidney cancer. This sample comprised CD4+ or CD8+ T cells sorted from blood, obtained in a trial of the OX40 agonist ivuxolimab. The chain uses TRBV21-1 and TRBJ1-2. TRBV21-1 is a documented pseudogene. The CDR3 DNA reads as TGTGCCATCCCGACGGAGAGCTATGGCTACACCTTC. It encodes CAIPTESYGYTF.